This TCR beta chain is drawn from a study of shared clonotypes between healthy human individuals. Study overall: There were three CD4 naive, three CD4 memory, two CD8 naive and one CD8 memory plates per donor.

Trimming shortened V by 0 bases and J by 1 base, and 9 bases separated the two germline ends. The CDR3 runs 16 residues. The germline CDR1 and CDR2 sequences are LGHNA and YNFKEQ. Sequenced by immunoSEQ multiplex PCR; TCRdb stores in-frame clones only, minus some. The sample lists about 1.1 million clones, approximately 77% occurring once. There are a few counts of this clone. The V call is TRBV4-2, the J call TRBJ2-2; TRBD2 might be the D (5 bases). The receptor was isolated from a man between 18 and 35 years old in good health. Some clones in this sample may be carry-over from other donors' samples. Sample: memory CD4+ T cells from PBMCs. As for subset: CD45RA-negative fraction. The CDR3, as DNA: TGTGCCAGCAGCCAAGATGGAGGAGGGAACACCGGGGAGCTGTTTTTT. Amino acid sequence: CASSQDGGGNTGELFF.